The rows below give T cell receptor beta chains drawn from one sample of a study of shared clonotypes between healthy human individuals. The method was immunoSEQ multiplex PCR; TCRdb's version includes in-frame clones alone and lacks a portion of them. This table has about 2,200,000 clones, about 93% appearing once. Sequencing was done on a sample of naive CD8+ T cells from PBMCs. All receptors derive from a young man in good health. Some clones in this sample may be carry-over from other donors' samples. The CDR3 runs from the conserved cysteine through the conserved F or W. The D gene is left open where the match is weak. Rows may omit the clone size; those that give it use once, few, many or a size class.

>TRBJ2-1|TRBD2|NA|TRBV9
CASSLGLAGQNEQFF
TGTGCCAGCAGCCTGGGACTAGCGGGTCAAAATGAGCAGTTCTTC
>TRBJ2-5|TRBD2|NA|TRBV5-1
CASSLEGGYQETQYF
TGCGCCAGCAGCTTGGAGGGAGGGTACCAAGAGACCCAGTACTTC
>TRBJ2-1|TRBD2|NA|TRBV29-1
CSVLADSNEQFF
TGCAGCGTTCTAGCGGATTCCAATGAGCAGTTCTTC
>TRBJ2-7|NA|NA|TRBV28
CASSPAGIYEQYF
TGTGCCAGCAGTCCCGCGGGGATCTACGAGCAGTACTTC
>TRBJ2-7|NA|NA|TRBV6-6
CASSLRGAYEQYF
TGTGCCAGCAGTCTCAGGGGTGCCTACGAGCAGTACTTC
>TRBJ2-2|NA|few|TRBV19
CASSIGRMNTGELFF
TGTGCCAGTAGTATAGGAAGGATGAACACCGGGGAGCTGTTTTTT
>TRBJ2-2|NA|NA|TRBV6-5
CASRGSRSPGELFF
TGTGCCAGCAGGGGGTCTAGGTCCCCCGGGGAGCTGTTTTTT
>TRBJ2-7|NA|NA|TRBV4-3
CASSQDFPSSYEQYF
TGCGCCAGCAGCCAAGATTTCCCGTCCTCCTACGAGCAGTACTTC
>TRBJ1-2|NA|NA|TRBV9
CASSAQPGGNYGYTF
TGTGCCAGCAGCGCACAGCCCGGGGGAAACTATGGCTACACCTTC
>TRBJ2-7|NA|NA|TRBV11-3
CASSFSGYGEQYF
TGTGCCAGCAGCTTCAGCGGGTACGGCGAGCAGTACTTC
>TRBJ2-7|NA|NA|TRBV4-3
CASSQEANLPISREQYF
TGCGCCAGCAGCCAAGAGGCAAATTTGCCGATATCTCGGGAGCAGTACTTC
>TRBJ2-7|TRBD2|NA|TRBV27
CASSLPSLAGGPNEQYF
TGTGCCAGCAGTTTACCCTCTCTAGCGGGAGGGCCCAACGAGCAGTACTTC
>TRBJ2-7|NA|NA|TRBV5-6
CASSLGDPSYEQYF
TGTGCCAGCAGCTTGGGGGATCCGTCCTACGAGCAGTACTTC
>TRBJ2-1|NA|NA|TRBV27
CASSLSGRVYNEQFF
TGTGCCAGCAGTTTAAGTGGCAGGGTATACAATGAGCAGTTCTTC
>TRBJ1-2|NA|NA|TRBV7-8
CASTRGRNYGYTF
TGTGCCTCAACTAGGGGGAGAAACTATGGCTACACCTTC
>TRBJ1-1|TRBD1|NA|TRBV30
CAWRPGRGLTEAFF
TGTGCCTGGAGACCAGGCAGGGGGCTCACTGAAGCTTTCTTT
>TRBJ2-7|NA|NA|TRBV5-4
CASSSREGPRYEQYF
TGTGCCAGCAGCTCCCGGGAAGGGCCCCGGTACGAGCAGTACTTC
>TRBJ2-1|NA|NA|TRBV9
CASSTRDGRLQNNEQFF
TGTGCCAGCAGCACGCGGGACGGTCGTTTACAAAACAATGAGCAGTTCTTC
>TRBJ2-7|TRBD1|NA|TRBV27
CASRSGTDYEQYF
TGTGCCAGCAGGTCCGGGACAGATTACGAGCAGTACTTC
>TRBJ1-2|NA|NA|TRBV30
CAWSEFSRGSGYTF
TGTGCCTGGAGTGAGTTTTCCCGCGGGAGTGGCTACACCTTC
>TRBJ1-2|TRBD1|NA|TRBV4-3
CASSQVATGSYGYTF
TGCGCCAGCAGCCAAGTGGCGACAGGGAGCTATGGCTACACCTTC
>TRBJ1-3|NA|NA|TRBV10-3
CAISESQGSGNTIYF
TGTGCCATCAGTGAGTCGCAGGGCTCTGGAAACACCATATATTTT
>TRBJ2-1|NA|NA|TRBV9
CASSVVGGSKNEQFF
TGTGCCAGCAGCGTAGTGGGAGGATCGAAGAACGAGCAGTTCTTC
>TRBJ2-5|TRBD2|NA|TRBV7-3
CASSPSGGSGETQYF
TGTGCCAGCAGCCCCTCGGGGGGTTCCGGAGAGACCCAGTACTTC
>TRBJ1-3|TRBD1|few|TRBV6-5
CASSHRQGGNTIYF
TGTGCCAGCAGCCACCGACAGGGTGGAAACACCATATATTTT
>TRBJ1-2|NA|NA|TRBV10-3
CAISESLGFNYGYTF
TGTGCCATCAGTGAGTCGTTGGGTTTTAACTATGGCTACACCTTC
>TRBJ2-1|NA|NA|TRBV19
CASSFTSSFYNEQFF
TGTGCCAGTAGTTTCACTAGTTCCTTCTACAATGAGCAGTTCTTC
>TRBJ1-4|NA|NA|TRBV25-1
CASSELNTGEKLFF
TGTGCCAGCAGTGAACTTAACACCGGTGAAAAACTGTTTTTT
>TRBJ1-1|NA|NA|TRBV19
CASSIQGWSEAFF
TGTGCCAGTAGTATACAGGGCTGGAGTGAGGCTTTCTTT
>TRBJ2-6|NA|NA|TRBV27
CASRVQGGANVLTF
TGTGCCAGCAGGGTACAGGGAGGGGCCAACGTCCTGACTTTC
>TRBJ2-2|TRBD2|NA|TRBV7-6
CASSSRTGLAGRTGELFF
TGTGCCAGCAGCTCAAGAACTGGACTAGCGGGGCGCACCGGGGAGCTGTTTTTT
>TRBJ1-4|NA|NA|TRBV4-1
CASSPLGSPDEKLFF
TGCGCCAGCAGCCCTCTAGGATCGCCGGATGAAAAACTGTTTTTT
>TRBJ2-7|NA|NA|TRBV7-9
CASSQPLSWSEQYF
TGTGCCAGCAGCCAGCCTCTTTCGTGGTCCGAGCAGTACTTC
>TRBJ1-2|NA|NA|TRBV4-2
CASSQEGDLRYYGYTF
TGTGCCAGCAGCCAAGAGGGGGACCTTCGGTACTATGGCTACACCTTC
>TRBJ2-1|NA|NA|TRBV19
CASSIGLVDNEQFF
TGTGCCAGTAGTATAGGACTAGTGGATAATGAGCAGTTCTTC
>TRBJ2-7|NA|NA|TRBV7-3
CASSPGRDTPEQYF
TGTGCCAGCAGCCCCGGCCGGGACACGCCCGAGCAGTACTTC
>TRBJ1-5|TRBD1|once|TRBV4-1
CASSQDLKDRVYNQPQHF
TGCGCCAGCAGCCAAGATCTGAAGGACAGGGTATACAATCAGCCCCAGCATTTT
>TRBJ2-7|NA|NA|TRBV29-1
CSAVLANSYEQYF
TGCAGCGCCGTCTTGGCCAACTCCTACGAGCAGTACTTC
>TRBJ1-4|NA|NA|TRBV9
CASSESGTPATNEKLFF
TGTGCCAGCAGCGAGTCCGGGACACCAGCAACTAATGAAAAACTGTTTTTT
>TRBJ1-1|NA|once|TRBV7-7
CASSPGQNTEAFF
TGTGCCAGCAGCCCCGGACAAAACACTGAAGCTTTCTTT
>TRBJ2-1|NA|NA|TRBV4-1
CASRTNGFDEQFF
TGCGCCAGCAGGACTAACGGTTTCGATGAGCAGTTCTTC
>TRBJ1-1|NA|NA|TRBV7-6
CASSLALGGEAFF
TGTGCCAGCAGCTTAGCGCTAGGAGGAGAAGCTTTCTTT
>TRBJ2-5|NA|NA|TRBV7-8
CASSLRVETQYF
TGTGCCAGCAGCCTTAGGGTTGAGACCCAGTACTTC
>TRBJ1-3|NA|NA|TRBV9
CASSETSEGVGNTIYF
TGTGCCAGCAGCGAGACCTCGGAGGGGGTTGGAAACACCATATATTTT
>TRBJ2-7|NA|NA|TRBV27
CASSDLLREQYF
TGTGCCAGCAGTGACCTTCTACGCGAGCAGTACTTC
>TRBJ2-4|NA|NA|TRBV7-3
CASSLGGGNIQYF
TGTGCCAGCAGCTTGGGGGGCGGAAACATTCAGTACTTC
>TRBJ2-5|NA|NA|TRBV6-1
CASSDNDYRIQETQYF
TGTGCCAGCAGTGATAACGATTACCGGATCCAAGAGACCCAGTACTTC
>TRBJ1-3|NA|once|TRBV28
CASSLIGRGTTIYF
TGTGCCAGCAGTTTAATTGGTAGGGGGACCACCATATATTTT
>TRBJ2-7|TRBD2|NA|TRBV2
CASSRISGPTSEQYF
TGTGCCAGCAGTAGAATTAGCGGGCCTACTAGCGAGCAGTACTTC
>TRBJ1-5|NA|NA|TRBV27
CASSLKEGAGSPNDSNQPQHF
TGTGCCAGCAGTTTAAAGGAAGGAGCGGGCAGCCCAAACGATAGCAATCAGCCCCAGCATTTT
>TRBJ2-1|TRBD2|NA|TRBV7-4
CASSSPGLGPYNEQFF
TGTGCCAGCAGCTCTCCGGGACTAGGCCCCTACAATGAGCAGTTCTTC
>TRBJ2-7|TRBD1|NA|TRBV5-6
CASSYRTGGYEQYF
TGTGCCAGCAGCTACCGGACAGGGGGCTACGAGCAGTACTTC